Included here is one T cell receptor (beta chain) sequence, with context. The antigen remains undetermined. These data belong to a study of immune cell composition in non-small cell lung cancer. Overall study findings and caveats: Shared sequences between tumour-reactive and dominant in vivo clones were not proven.

Normal lung was sampled as far from the tumour as possible, at least 3 cm. Template was genomic DNA from frozen, unsorted single-cell suspensions. Profiled with immunoSEQ multiplex PCR; TCRdb holds only in-frame clones, not every one. In the table there are 7,000 or so clones, 80% to 90% of which are singletons. V lost 4 bases to trimming and J lost 7 bases; unmatched junction nucleotides: 6. Germline CDR1 SGHRS, CDR2 YFSETQ. CDR3 length: 14 residues. This sequence joins TRBV5-1 and TRBJ2-2; 8 nucleotides agree with TRBD1. This TCR was sampled from a human donor with non-small cell lung cancer. Sequences were obtained from non-adjacent lung tissue. The CDR3 spells CASSQGQAVGELFF. CDR3 bases: TGCGCCAGCAGCCAGGGACAGGCCGTCGGGGAGCTGTTTTTT.